This TCR beta chain was observed in a study of blood T cells in healthy people across ages. Study outcomes and limitations: No one knew whether donors had CMV, which possibly confounded expanded clonotype changes. With unsorted PBMCs, a conclusive comparison of naive versus antigen-experienced cells was not possible.

The V gene's germline CDR1 is MNHEY and CDR2 SVGAGI. The V end lost 7 bases, the J end lost 2 bases, and 21 bases lay between the germline ends. The CDR3 length is 16 residues. A note on this clonotype: Its antigen is not known.

PCR was performed a second time for about 7 to 11 cycles using a sample-barcoded 5' primer and a J-beta primer mix. Using its own MiXCR run on the 5' RACE reads, TCRdb lists one record per CDR3 protein. The table includes about 800,000 distinct CDR3 sequences, roughly 64% detected once. The chain joins TRBV6-5 to TRBJ2-7; D not certain. The TCR originated in a man under 40 in good health. Sequences were obtained from blood. Written as DNA, the CDR3 is TGTGCCAGCAAAAAACTCTCCGGCCTAAGGGCCTACGAGCAGTACTTC. The encoded protein is CASKKLSGLRAYEQYF.